These 26 T cell receptor beta chains were sequenced from one sample in a study of cytomegalovirus exposure and HLA in healthy donors. The PCR contained 60 Vbeta and 13 Jbeta primers. Here immunoSEQ multiplex PCR was the method, and the copy in TCRdb shows in-frame clones only, minus some. The sample carries some 110,000 clones, about four fifths recorded once. The sequencing input was PBMCs. The receptors shown here come from a woman in her 30s in good health and CMV-seronegative.

This clone was observed a single time. The chain recombines TRBV7-8 with TRBJ1-2; D remains unclear. V was pared by 5 bases and J by 2 bases, with 12 bases between. CDR3 length: 14 amino acids. Looked up from germline, CDR1 is SGHVS and CDR2 is FQNEAQ. Written as DNA, the CDR3 is TGTGCCAGCAGCCACCACACGGAGAACTATGGCTACACCTTC. Translation gives CASSHHTENYGYTF.

The chain couples TRBV28 to TRBJ1-3, with a tentative D call TRBD1 (6 bases). Per germline, CDR1 MDHEN and CDR2 SYDVKM. Trimming took 1 base from V and 4 from J, leaving 11 bases between them. This CDR3 comprises 15 residues. The CDR3 reads CASSLYRVGGNTIYF. The CDR3 nucleotides are TGTGCCAGCAGTTTATACAGGGTGGGGGGAAACACCATATATTTT.

The chain combines TRBV6-1 with TRBJ2-5, with a tentative D call TRBD1 (5 bases). CDR1 is MNHNS, CDR2 SASEGT, per germline. The germline V and J ends were trimmed by 7 bases and 2 bases, with 14 bases remaining between them. This CDR3 spans 14 amino acids. CDR3 nucleotide sequence: TGTGCCAGCACGCTACTGGGGCAACAAGAGACCCAGTACTTC. Its protein is CASTLLGQQETQYF.

V is TRBV28 and J is TRBJ2-7, with a possible D match to TRBD2 (5 bases). The CDR3 consists of 13 residues. Trimming cost V 7 bases and J 2 bases, with 12 bases left between them. The germline gives CDR1 MDHEN, CDR2 SYDVKM. CDR3 DNA sequence: TGTGCCAGCAAGGGAGTAACTCCCTACGAGCAGTACTTC. This encodes CASKGVTPYEQYF.

This clone has more than one count but fewer than ten. The rearrangement joins TRBV5-1 to TRBJ2-7; D is uncertain. V lost 4 bases and J lost 0, with 8 bases in between. This CDR3 contains 13 residues. CDR1 and CDR2 from the germline V gene are SGHRS and YFSETQ. CDR3 in DNA: TGCGCCAGCAGCGTCGACAACTCCTACGAGCAGTACTTC. Residues: CASSVDNSYEQYF. The whole variable domain, remainder taken from reference TRBV5-1 and TRBJ2-7, is KAGVTQTPRYLIKTRGQQVTLSCSPISGHRSVSWYQQTPGQGLQFLFEYFSETQRNKGNFPGRFSGRQFSNSRSEMNVSTLELGDSALYLCASSVDNSYEQYFGPGTRLTVT.

The genes are TRBV30 and TRBJ1-1; D may be TRBD1 (5 bases). Germline CDR1 reads GTSNPN; CDR2 reads SVGIG (reference sequence). This CDR3 has 16 residues. With 4 bases removed from V and 2 bases from J, the gap between germline ends came to 20 bases. CDR3 protein: CAWKEGTGKSNTEAFF. In nucleotides, the CDR3 is TGTGCCTGGAAGGAAGGGACTGGGAAGAGTAACACTGAAGCTTTCTTT.

In this sample, this clone turned up once. This chain joins TRBV7-9 and TRBJ2-7; 10 bases line up with TRBD1. J was trimmed by 3 bases and V by 6 bases; bases with no gene match: 8. Germline V CDR1 and CDR2: SEHNR, FQNEAQ (reference sequence). The CDR3 consists of 15 residues. CDR3 nucleotide sequence: TGTGCCAGCAGTCCTCCGGGACAGGGGTTCTACGAGCAGTACTTC. Its protein product is CASSPPGQGFYEQYF.

V is TRBV21-1 and J is TRBJ2-1; the table's TRBD1 call for D was not verified on the DNA. TRBV21-1 is classified as a pseudogene. This CDR3 region has 15 residues. The CDR3, as DNA: TGTGCCAGCAGCAAAGTAGGACATCTTTACAATGAGCAGTTCTTC. It translates to CASSKVGHLYNEQFF.

This clone appeared a few times. CDR3 sequence (DNA): TGCGCCAGCTGCAGCAGGTTGAACACTGAAGCTTTCTTT. This gives the protein CASCSRLNTEAFF. This sequence joins TRBV10-1 and TRBJ1-1; D ambiguous. Germline-derived CDR1 and CDR2 are WNHNN and SYGVQD (reference sequence). This CDR3 has 13 residues. V was pared by 8 bases and J by 0 bases, with 10 bases between.

The sample holds a few counts of this clone. This rearrangement joins TRBV18 to TRBJ2-1, with TRBD2 matching over 12 bases. The CDR3 is made up of 16 amino acids. Germline trimming cut 5 bases from V and 1 base from J; bases unmatched to any gene: 3. Germline CDR1 KGHSH, CDR2 LQKENI. The CDR3 sequence: CASSATSGRSYNEQFF. The CDR3 coding sequence is TGTGCCAGCTCAGCGACTAGCGGGAGATCCTACAATGAGCAGTTCTTC. The full variable domain, rest sourced from reference TRBV18 and TRBJ2-1, is NAGVMQNPRHLVRRRGQEARLRCSPMKGHSHVYWYRQLPEEGLKFMVYLQKENIIDESGMPKERFSAEFPKEGPSILRIQQVVRGDSAAYFCASSATSGRSYNEQFFGPGTRLTVL.

The chain recombines TRBV11-2 with TRBJ2-2; the D gene is possibly TRBD2 (7 bases). The CDR3 is made up of 16 amino acids. V gave up 5 bases and J gave up 3 bases, with 16 bases separating them. Germline V CDR1 and CDR2: SGHAT, FQNNGV. The chain's CDR3 is CASSPIGGGYTGELFF. The DNA of the CDR3 is TGTGCCAGCAGCCCTATCGGCGGGGGCTACACCGGGGAGCTGTTTTTT. The complete variable domain, with remaining parts taken from reference TRBV11-2 and TRBJ2-2, reads EAGVAQSPRYKIIEKRQSVAFWCNPISGHATLYWYQQILGQGPKLLIQFQNNGVVDDSQLPKDRFSAERLKGVDSTLKIQPAKLEDSAVYLCASSPIGGGYTGELFFGEGSRLTVL.

The rearrangement uses TRBV4-3 and TRBJ2-3; D gene uncertain. Germline loops: CDR1 LGHNA, CDR2 YSLEER. V was shortened by 1 base and J by 8 bases, with 10 bases between the two germline ends. The CDR3 totals 13 residues. CDR3 coding DNA: TGCGCCAGCAGCCAAGCGCGTGATAGTACGCAGTATTTT. This encodes CASSQARDSTQYF.

The V call is TRBV19, the J call TRBJ1-1; D remains unclear. V was shortened by 5 bases and J by 4 bases, with 14 bases between the two germline ends. This CDR3 has 14 amino acids. CDR1 LNHDA and CDR2 SQIVND come from the germline V gene (reference sequence). The DNA of the CDR3 is TGTGCCAGTAGTCCGCGGGGTAAGAGCACTGAAGCTTTCTTT. It specifies CASSPRGKSTEAFF.

The gene calls are TRBV5-1 and TRBJ2-1; the match to TRBD2 covers 13 bases. The CDR3 length is 15 residues. V shed 2 bases, J shed 6 bases, and the junction held 2 bases outside the gene matches. Germline values: CDR1 SGHRS, CDR2 YFSETQ. CDR3 coding DNA: TGCGCCAGCAGCTTCGGACTAGCGGGAGCCAATGAGCAGTTCTTC. This codes for CASSFGLAGANEQFF.

The chain recombines TRBV28 with TRBJ2-2, with a tentative D call TRBD1 (5 bases). V lost 3 bases and J lost 7, with 12 bases in between. The CDR3 length is 14 residues. Germline lookup yields CDR1 MDHEN and CDR2 SYDVKM. The CDR3 DNA sequence: TGTGCCAGCAGTTTCGGCAGGGCGGTCGGGGAGCTGTTTTTT. Residues: CASSFGRAVGELFF.

This clone was counted only a few times. The chain joins TRBV25-1 to TRBJ2-1; TRBD1 might be the D (7 bases). V was clipped by 3 bases and J by 0 bases, with 12 bases between them. CDR1 is MGHDK, CDR2 SYGVNS, per germline. This CDR3 contains 16 residues. The CDR3 nucleotides are TGTGCCAGCAGTGATTTCCAGGGGGGCTCCTACAATGAGCAGTTCTTC. It specifies CASSDFQGGSYNEQFF.

The chain uses TRBV7-2 and TRBJ2-7; D possibly corresponds to TRBD2 (7 bases). The CDR3 contains 12 residues. The V gene's germline CDR1 is SGHTA and CDR2 FQGNSA. The ends were cut back, 3 bases at V and 7 bases at J, with 10 bases in the middle. CDR3 amino acids: CASSFRGGEQYF. The CDR3 DNA is TGTGCCAGCAGCTTTAGGGGGGGGGAGCAGTACTTC.

This clone has more than one count but fewer than ten. The DNA of the CDR3 is TGTGCCAGCAGCTTAGCGGGAGGGAGCTCCTACAATGAGCAGTTCTTC. Protein: CASSLAGGSSYNEQFF. This rearrangement joins TRBV5-6 to TRBJ2-1; TRBD2 matches at 10 bases. Germline V gene data show CDR1 as SGHDT and CDR2 as YYEEEE. CDR3 length: 16 residues. With V trimmed by 2 bases and J by 0 bases, 2 bases remained unmatched.

V usage is TRBV14 and J usage is TRBJ2-1, with 10 nucleotides matching TRBD2. The CDR3 consists of 14 residues. The germline CDR1 and CDR2 sequences are SGHDN and FVKESK. The V gene end was trimmed by 6 bases and the J gene end by 8 bases; junction bases not matched to a gene: 7. CDR3 DNA: TGTGCCAGCAGGACAACTAGCGGGATCTATGAGCAGTTCTTC. It encodes CASRTTSGIYEQFF.

The CDR3 here is CASSFASGRLYEQYF. In nucleotides, the CDR3 is TGTGCCAGCAGTTTTGCTAGCGGGAGGCTCTACGAGCAGTACTTC. The J gene is TRBJ2-7, the V gene TRBV27, with 11 bases that match TRBD2. V lost 3 bases and J lost 3; bases outside the gene matches: 4. CDR1 and CDR2 from the germline V gene are MNHEY and SMNVEV (reference sequence). The CDR3 is made up of 15 amino acids.

DNA of the CDR3: TGTGCCAGCAGCTTAACAGGGGTGACAGGGGGCAACTCCTACGAGCAGTACTTC. This encodes CASSLTGVTGGNSYEQYF. The J gene is TRBJ2-7, the V gene TRBV7-9; 10 nucleotides agree with TRBD1. CDR3 length: 18 residues. J gave up 0 bases and V 2 bases, and 10 bases lay outside the gene matches. Germline CDR1 SEHNR, CDR2 FQNEAQ (reference sequence).

This clone came up a few times. The chain has TRBV5-4 and TRBJ1-2; weak D call: TRBD1 (5 bases). The CDR3 covers 15 residues. Germline V gene data show CDR1 as SGHNT and CDR2 as YYREEE (reference sequence). The ends were cut back, 3 bases at V and 0 bases at J, with 12 bases in the middle. Here the CDR3 DNA reads TGTGCCAGCAGCTCCGGGGGGGAAGCTAACTATGGCTACACCTTC. Amino acid sequence: CASSSGGEANYGYTF.

V usage is TRBV5-1 and J usage is TRBJ2-1, with 8 bases identical to TRBD2. J was trimmed by 5 bases and V by 0 bases; bases with no gene match: 7. This CDR3 is built from 16 residues. The germline gives CDR1 SGHRS, CDR2 YFSETQ. The CDR3 DNA reads as TGCGCCAGCAGCTTGGCCGGTCCCGGGAGGGACAATGAGCAGTTCTTC. Its protein is CASSLAGPGRDNEQFF.

This chain uses TRBV2 with TRBJ2-5; possible D gene TRBD1, 6 bases. The J call may be incorrect, as the DNA end agrees better with TRBJ2-7. This CDR3 has 11 amino acids. Looked up from germline, CDR1 is SNHLY and CDR2 is FYNNEI. The CDR3 sequence: CASRQGYEQYF. The CDR3 coding sequence is TGTGCCAGCAGACAGGGCTACGAGCAGTACTTC.

The CDR3 DNA is TGTGCCAGCAGCTCCCCCCAAGGGACTAGCGGGGTAAATGAGCAGTTCTTC. It specifies CASSSPQGTSGVNEQFF. The chain has TRBV5-4 and TRBJ2-1; TRBD2 aligns across 13 bases. Per germline, CDR1 SGHNT and CDR2 YYREEE (reference sequence). CDR3 length: 17 residues. After removal of 3 bases from V and 7 bases from J, the junction contained 10 bases not matched to a gene.

In DNA form, the CDR3 reads TGTGCCAGCAGTCCCCTAACCGGGGAGCTGTTTTTT. This gives the protein CASSPLTGELFF. The chain joins TRBV27 to TRBJ2-2; D is ambiguous. Trimming pared 5 bases from V and 5 bases from J, leaving 6 bases between. From germline, CDR1 is MNHEY and CDR2 SMNVEV (reference sequence). The CDR3 totals 12 residues.